A single sample gave rise to the 18 T cell receptor beta chains below, sequenced in a study of T cells after yellow fever vaccination. From the 5' RACE reads, TCRdb called clonotypes with MiXCR, one entry per CDR3 protein. This table has some 320,000 distinct CDR3 sequences, approximately 9% appearing once. Sample: PBMCs, taken on the day of the first yellow fever vaccination. The receptors shown here come from a man aged 18 to 35 who received the YFV17D yellow fever vaccine.

The V and J genes are TRBV7-8 and TRBJ2-2; possibly TRBD1 for D (6 bases). Germline CDR1 is SGHVS and CDR2 is FQNEAQ. This CDR3 is built from 17 residues. Trimming shortened V by 4 bases and J by 3 bases, and 18 bases separated the two germline ends. CDR3 amino acids: CASSWVPRGIYTGELFF. CDR3 DNA: TGTGCCAGCAGCTGGGTCCCGAGGGGGATATACACCGGGGAGCTGTTTTTT.

In this sample, this clonotype turned up many times. The chain employs TRBV20-1 and TRBJ2-1; 10 positions agree with TRBD2. This CDR3 has 15 amino acids. V lost 0 bases and J lost 6; bases outside the gene matches: 5. CDR1 is DFQATT and CDR2 is SNEGSKA in the germline V gene (reference sequence). The CDR3 DNA reads as TGCAGTGCTAGAGATCAGAGCGGGGGGGCCAATGAGCAGTTCTTC. Translation gives CSARDQSGGANEQFF.

This clonotype was counted only a few times. The chain joins TRBV18 to TRBJ2-5; maybe TRBD1 (6 bases). The length of the CDR3 is 15 residues. Deletions cut 3 bases from V and 7 bases from J, with 18 bases between. Germline assignment: CDR1 KGHSH and CDR2 LQKENI. In DNA form, the CDR3 reads TGTGCCAGCTCACCTTCAGAACAGGGTCTCGCGACCCAGTACTTC. Translated: CASSPSEQGLATQYF. The whole variable domain, filled in from reference TRBV18 and TRBJ2-5, reads NAGVMQNPRHLVRRRGQEARLRCSPMKGHSHVYWYRQLPEEGLKFMVYLQKENIIDESGMPKERFSAEFPKEGPSILRIQQVVRGDSAAYFCASSPSEQGLATQYFGPGTRLLVL.

This clonotype came up a few times. The J gene is TRBJ2-7, the V gene TRBV7-3; the match to TRBD1 covers 9 bases. The CDR3 totals 15 residues. J gave up 5 bases and V 0 bases, and 5 bases lay outside the gene matches. From germline, CDR1 is SGHTA and CDR2 FQGTGA. In DNA, the CDR3 is TGTGCCAGCAGCTTAACCGGGACAGGGATCCACGAGCAGTACTTC. It codes for CASSLTGTGIHEQYF.

This clonotype came up a few times. The J gene is TRBJ2-3, the V gene TRBV28; TRBD2 matches 8 bases. Trimming at V came to 8 bases and at J to 0 bases, leaving 10 bases not matched to a gene. The CDR3 spans 16 residues. Germline V gene sequence: CDR1 MDHEN, CDR2 SYDVKM. The CDR3 bases are TGTGCCAGCCCGGCTCGGGGGGGATCTAGCACAGATACGCAGTATTTT. The encoded protein is CASPARGGSSTDTQYF.

This clonotype was seen a few times. The chain is built from TRBV9 and TRBJ1-6, with D uncertain. V lost 3 bases and J lost 7, with 17 bases in between. This CDR3 comprises 16 residues. Germline assignment: CDR1 SGDLS and CDR2 YYNGEE. This CDR3 is CASSGAGFGRNSPLHF. As DNA, the CDR3 is TGTGCCAGCAGCGGGGCGGGGTTCGGCAGGAATTCACCCCTCCACTTT.

The chain has TRBV5-4 and TRBJ2-1, with 9 positions matching TRBD2. V lost 0 bases, J lost 8 bases, and 6 bases stayed unmatched. Germline-derived CDR1 and CDR2 are SGHNT and YYREEE (reference sequence). The CDR3 runs 15 residues. DNA for the CDR3: TGTGCCAGCAGCTTGGAAGCGGGGGGATTGGATGAGCAGTTCTTC. It encodes CASSLEAGGLDEQFF.

V is TRBV27 and J is TRBJ1-4; 7 nucleotides line up with TRBD1. Unmatched junction bases numbered 7, after V lost 3 bases and J lost 3 bases. Germline V CDR1 and CDR2: MNHEY, SMNVEV (reference sequence). The CDR3 is 16 residues long. As DNA, the CDR3 is TGTGCCAGCAGTTTGAGTACAGGGGACCCTAATGAAAAACTGTTTTTT. It specifies CASSLSTGDPNEKLFF.

This clonotype was detected only a few times. The chain uses TRBV7-3 and TRBJ2-3; D is perhaps TRBD2 (6 bases). Trimming stripped 7 bases from V and 6 bases from J, with 20 bases between. CDR3 length: 15 amino acids. Germline V gives CDR1 SGHTA, CDR2 FQGTGA. This chain's CDR3 is CASTTGRGPPDTQYF. For the CDR3, the DNA is TGTGCCAGCACCACGGGGCGGGGCCCCCCCGATACGCAGTATTTT.

This clonotype was found once. V and J are TRBV7-2 and TRBJ1-1; the D is unclear. CDR1 and CDR2 (germline): SGHTA, FQGNSA. Trimming shortened V by 1 base and J by 4 bases, and 13 bases separated the two germline ends. This CDR3 is 15 amino acids long. In DNA, the CDR3 is TGTGCCAGCAGCTTAGTGTGGATGGACGGCACTGAAGCTTTCTTT. Translating it yields CASSLVWMDGTEAFF.

The table lists this clonotype with a few counts. A junction boundary mismatches the germline segment, possibly from a read error. The V call is TRBV29-1, the J call TRBJ1-2, with TRBD1 matching over 7 bases. The germline gives CDR1 SQVTM, CDR2 ANQGSEA. The CDR3 is made up of 13 amino acids. For the CDR3, the DNA is TGCACCGTTGTCCAGGGGGAAGACTATGGCTACACCTTC. Amino acids: CTVVQGEDYGYTF.

There are a few counts of this clonotype. This rearrangement joins TRBV6-5 to TRBJ2-1; perhaps TRBD2 as D (6 bases). The V gene's germline CDR1 is MNHEY and CDR2 SVGAGI. V was pared by 0 bases and J by 8 bases, with 17 bases between. This CDR3 contains 16 residues. DNA for the CDR3: TGTGCCAGCAGTTACTCGAATGCGGGGCTAGGCGATGAGCAGTTCTTC. Translated: CASSYSNAGLGDEQFF.

This clonotype was seen repeatedly, ten times or more. The chain's CDR3 is CASSYGSQPQHF. The CDR3 DNA reads TGTGCCAGCAGTTACGGGAGTCAGCCCCAGCATTTT. The J gene is TRBJ1-5, the V gene TRBV6-6; D unresolved. Germline CDR1 reads MNHNY; CDR2 reads SVGAGI (reference sequence). With 2 bases removed from V and 6 bases from J, the gap between germline ends came to 5 bases. CDR3 length: 12 residues.

This clonotype was counted only a few times. The chain uses TRBV7-9 and TRBJ2-2, with 7 bases fitting TRBD1. CDR3 length: 15 residues. J gave up 6 bases and V 2 bases, and 6 bases lay outside the gene matches. Germline-derived CDR1 and CDR2 are SEHNR and FQNEAQ (reference sequence). CDR3 sequence (DNA): TGTGCCAGCAGCTTACAGGGGGTCAAGGCCGGGGAGCTGTTTTTT. It codes for CASSLQGVKAGELFF.

This clonotype showed up many times. This chain links TRBV20-1 with TRBJ2-7; D may match TRBD1 or TRBD2 (5 bases each). The CDR3 sequence is 11 residues long. Between the trimmed V and J ends, which lost 8 bases and 7 bases, there was a span of 15 bases. CDR1 is DFQATT, CDR2 SNEGSKA, per germline (reference sequence). CDR3 amino acids: CSPWDAAEQYV. Here the CDR3 DNA reads TGCAGTCCCTGGGACGCCGCGGAGCAGTACGTC.

Ten or more counts support this clonotype. The chain joins TRBV5-1 to TRBJ2-5, with 7 positions matching TRBD1. The CDR3 extends over 15 amino acids. Germline CDR1 and CDR2: SGHRS and YFSETQ. V gave up 0 bases and J gave up 2 bases; unmatched junction bases: 4. The CDR3 nucleotides read TGCGCCAGCAGCTTGGGGACGGACAGGCAAGAGACCCAGTACTTC. This translates into CASSLGTDRQETQYF. Full variable domain (remainder filled in from reference TRBV5-1 and TRBJ2-5): KAGVTQTPRYLIKTRGQQVTLSCSPISGHRSVSWYQQTPGQGLQFLFEYFSETQRNKGNFPGRFSGRQFSNSRSEMNVSTLELGDSALYLCASSLGTDRQETQYFGPGTRLLVL.

This clonotype was recorded a few times. The chain has TRBV5-6 and TRBJ2-1; 8 positions agree with TRBD1. There are 15 residues in the CDR3. Looked up from germline, CDR1 is SGHDT and CDR2 is YYEEEE. The trim removed 4 bases at V and 3 bases at J, leaving 6 bases unmatched. Here the CDR3 reads CASSPTDRDYNEQFF. The CDR3 DNA reads as TGTGCCAGCAGCCCCACGGACAGGGACTACAATGAGCAGTTCTTC. The full variable domain, its missing parts supplied by reference TRBV5-6 and TRBJ2-1, is DAGVTQSPTHLIKTRGQQVTLRCSPKSGHDTVSWYQQALGQGPQFIFQYYEEEERQRGNFPDRFSGHQFPNYSSELNVNALLLGDSALYLCASSPTDRDYNEQFFGPGTRLTVL.

This clonotype has more than one count but fewer than ten. The rearrangement links TRBV7-9 to TRBJ1-1; 7 bases line up with TRBD1. V shed 3 bases and J 3 bases; nucleotides not matched to a gene: 7. This CDR3 region has 15 residues. Germline V CDR1 and CDR2: SEHNR, FQNEAQ (reference sequence). The DNA of the CDR3 is TGTGCCAGCAGCTTCCCTTTGACAGGGTACACTGAAGCTTTCTTT. Its translation is CASSFPLTGYTEAFF.